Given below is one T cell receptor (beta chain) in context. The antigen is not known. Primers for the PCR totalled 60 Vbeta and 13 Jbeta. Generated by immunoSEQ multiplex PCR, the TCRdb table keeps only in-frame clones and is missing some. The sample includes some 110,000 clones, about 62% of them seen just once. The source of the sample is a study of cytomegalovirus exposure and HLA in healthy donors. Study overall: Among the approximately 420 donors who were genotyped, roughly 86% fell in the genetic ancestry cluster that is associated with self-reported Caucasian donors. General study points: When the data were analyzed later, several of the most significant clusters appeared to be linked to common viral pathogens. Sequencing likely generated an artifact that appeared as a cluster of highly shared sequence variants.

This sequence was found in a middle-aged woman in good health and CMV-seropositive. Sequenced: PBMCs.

The CDR3 DNA reads as TGTGCCAGCAGCTTAAAGGGGGCCGGGACAGGGGTTCCCGGGGAGCTGTTTTTT. It codes for CASSLKGAGTGVPGELFF. The rearrangement joins TRBV7-8 to TRBJ2-2, with 10 bases identical to TRBD1. The V gene end was trimmed by 2 bases and the J gene end by 6 bases; junction bases not matched to a gene: 12. Germline values: CDR1 SGHVS, CDR2 FQNEAQ. The CDR3 is 18 residues long.